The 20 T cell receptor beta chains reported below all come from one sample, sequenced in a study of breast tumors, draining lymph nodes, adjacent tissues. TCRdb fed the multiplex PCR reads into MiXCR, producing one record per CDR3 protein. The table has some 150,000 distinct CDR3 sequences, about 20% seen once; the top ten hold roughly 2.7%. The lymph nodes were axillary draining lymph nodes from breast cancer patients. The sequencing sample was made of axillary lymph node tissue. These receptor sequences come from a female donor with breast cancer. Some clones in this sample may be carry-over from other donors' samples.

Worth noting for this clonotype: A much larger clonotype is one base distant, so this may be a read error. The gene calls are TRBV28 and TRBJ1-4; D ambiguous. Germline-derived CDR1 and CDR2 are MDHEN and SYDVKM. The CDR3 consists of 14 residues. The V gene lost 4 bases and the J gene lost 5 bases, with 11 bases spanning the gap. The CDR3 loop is CASSSVTMNEKLFF. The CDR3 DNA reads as TGTGCCAGCAGTTCCGTGACAATGAATGAAAAACTGTTTTTT.

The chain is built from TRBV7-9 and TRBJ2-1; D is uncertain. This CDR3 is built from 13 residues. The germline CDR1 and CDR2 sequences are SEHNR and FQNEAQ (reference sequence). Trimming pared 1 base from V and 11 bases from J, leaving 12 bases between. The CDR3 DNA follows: TGTGCCAGCAGCTTAGGCTCGCCTAATAAGCAGTTCTTC. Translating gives CASSLGSPNKQFF.

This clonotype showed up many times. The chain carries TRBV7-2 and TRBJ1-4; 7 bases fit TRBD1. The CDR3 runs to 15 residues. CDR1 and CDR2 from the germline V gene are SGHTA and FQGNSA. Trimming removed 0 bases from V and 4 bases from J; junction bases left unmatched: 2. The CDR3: CASSLAGTVNEKLFF. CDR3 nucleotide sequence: TGTGCCAGCAGCTTAGCAGGGACAGTTAATGAAAAACTGTTTTTT.

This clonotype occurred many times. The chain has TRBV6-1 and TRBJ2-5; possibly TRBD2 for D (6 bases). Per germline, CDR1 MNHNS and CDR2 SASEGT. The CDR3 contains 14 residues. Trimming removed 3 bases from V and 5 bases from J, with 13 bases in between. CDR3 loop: CASSEKTSWETQYF. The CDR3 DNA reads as TGTGCCAGCAGTGAGAAAACTAGCTGGGAGACCCAGTACTTC.

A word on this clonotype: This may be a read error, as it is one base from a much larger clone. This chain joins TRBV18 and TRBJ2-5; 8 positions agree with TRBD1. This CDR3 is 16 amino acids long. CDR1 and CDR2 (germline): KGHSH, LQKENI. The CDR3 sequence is CASSPLYQGARETPYF. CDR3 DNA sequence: TGTGCCAGCTCACCCCTTTATCAGGGGGCCAGGGAGACCCCGTACTTC.

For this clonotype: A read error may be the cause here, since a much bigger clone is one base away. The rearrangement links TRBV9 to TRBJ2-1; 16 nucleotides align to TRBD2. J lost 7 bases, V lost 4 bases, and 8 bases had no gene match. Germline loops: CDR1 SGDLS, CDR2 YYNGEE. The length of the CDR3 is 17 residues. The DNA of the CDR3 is TGTGCCAGCAGCCTGGGACTAGCGGGAGGGGGTAGGAATGAGCAGTTCTTC. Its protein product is CASSLGLAGGGRNEQFF.

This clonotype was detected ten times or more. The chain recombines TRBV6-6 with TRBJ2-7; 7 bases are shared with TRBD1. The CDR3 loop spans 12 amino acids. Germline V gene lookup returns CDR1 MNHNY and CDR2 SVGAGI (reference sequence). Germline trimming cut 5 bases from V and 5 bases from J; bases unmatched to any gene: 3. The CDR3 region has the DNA TGTGCCAGCAGTGGGACAGTCAACGAGCAGTACTTC. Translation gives CASSGTVNEQYF.

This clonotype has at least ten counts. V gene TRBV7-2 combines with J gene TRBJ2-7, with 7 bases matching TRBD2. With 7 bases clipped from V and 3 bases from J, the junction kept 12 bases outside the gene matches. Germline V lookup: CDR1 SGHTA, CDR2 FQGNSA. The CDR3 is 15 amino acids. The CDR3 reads CASTPDSGGDYEQYF. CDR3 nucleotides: TGTGCCAGCACCCCTGACTCGGGAGGAGACTACGAGCAGTACTTC. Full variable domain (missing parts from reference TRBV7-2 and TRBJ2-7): GAGVSQSPSNKVTEKGKDVELRCDPISGHTALYWYRQSLGQGLEFLIYFQGNSAPDKSGLPSDRFSAERTGGSVSTLTIQRTQQEDSAVYLCASTPDSGGDYEQYFGPGTRLTVT.

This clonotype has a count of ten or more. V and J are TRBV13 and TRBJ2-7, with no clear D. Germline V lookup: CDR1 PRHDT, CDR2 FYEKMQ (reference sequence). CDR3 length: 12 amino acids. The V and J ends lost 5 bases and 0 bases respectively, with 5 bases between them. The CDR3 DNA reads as TGTGCCAGCAGCCATGGCTCCTACGAGCAGTACTTC. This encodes CASSHGSYEQYF.

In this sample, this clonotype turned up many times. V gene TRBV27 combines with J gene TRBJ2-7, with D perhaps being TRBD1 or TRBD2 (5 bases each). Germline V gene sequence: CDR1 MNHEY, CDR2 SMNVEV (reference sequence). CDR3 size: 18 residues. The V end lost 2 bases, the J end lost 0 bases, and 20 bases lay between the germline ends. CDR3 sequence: CASSLRGRAVGNSYEQYF. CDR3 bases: TGTGCCAGCAGTTTAAGGGGACGGGCCGTTGGGAACTCCTACGAGCAGTACTTC.

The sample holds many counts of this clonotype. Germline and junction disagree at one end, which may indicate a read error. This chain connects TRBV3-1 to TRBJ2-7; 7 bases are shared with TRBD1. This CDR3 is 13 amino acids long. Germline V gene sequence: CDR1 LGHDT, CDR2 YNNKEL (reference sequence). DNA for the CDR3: TGTGCCAGCAGTCAAGGACAGGTGAACGAGCAGTACTTC. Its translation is CASSQGQVNEQYF.

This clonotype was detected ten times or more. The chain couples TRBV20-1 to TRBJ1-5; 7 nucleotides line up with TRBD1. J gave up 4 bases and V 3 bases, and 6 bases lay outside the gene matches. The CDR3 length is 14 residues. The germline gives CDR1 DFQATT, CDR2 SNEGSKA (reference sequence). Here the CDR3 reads CSASLTRGNQPQHF. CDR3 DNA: TGCAGTGCTAGTCTAACCAGGGGGAATCAGCCCCAGCATTTT.

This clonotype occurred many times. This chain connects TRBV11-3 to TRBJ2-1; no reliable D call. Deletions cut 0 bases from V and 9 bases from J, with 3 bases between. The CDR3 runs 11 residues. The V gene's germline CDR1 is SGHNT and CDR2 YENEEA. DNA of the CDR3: TGTGCCAGCAGCTTAGATGCTGAGCAGTTCTTC. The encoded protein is CASSLDAEQFF.

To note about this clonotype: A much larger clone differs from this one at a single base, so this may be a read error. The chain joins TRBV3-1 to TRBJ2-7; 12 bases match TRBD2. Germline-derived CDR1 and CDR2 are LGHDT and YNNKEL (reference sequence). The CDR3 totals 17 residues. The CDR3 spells CASSRGLLAGGSGEQHF. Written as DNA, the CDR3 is TGTGCCAGCAGCCGCGGCCTACTAGCGGGAGGTTCAGGGGAGCAGCACTTC.

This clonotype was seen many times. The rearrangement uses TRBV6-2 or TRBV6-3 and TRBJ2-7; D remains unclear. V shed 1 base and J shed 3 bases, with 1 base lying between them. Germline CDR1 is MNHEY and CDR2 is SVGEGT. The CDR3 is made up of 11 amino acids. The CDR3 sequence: CASSYYYEQYF. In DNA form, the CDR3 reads TGTGCCAGCAGTTACTACTACGAGCAGTACTTC.

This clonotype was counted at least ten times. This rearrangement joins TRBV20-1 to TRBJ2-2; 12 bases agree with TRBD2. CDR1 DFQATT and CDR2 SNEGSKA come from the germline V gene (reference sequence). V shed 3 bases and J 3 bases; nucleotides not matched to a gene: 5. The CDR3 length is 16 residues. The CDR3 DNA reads TGCAGTGCTAGGCGACTAGCGGGAGCGGACACCGGGGAGCTGTTTTTT. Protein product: CSARRLAGADTGELFF.

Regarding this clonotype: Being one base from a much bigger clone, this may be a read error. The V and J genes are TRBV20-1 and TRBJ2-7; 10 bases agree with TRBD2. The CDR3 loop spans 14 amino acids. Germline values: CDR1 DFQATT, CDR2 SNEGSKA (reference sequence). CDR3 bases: TGCAGTGCTAGAGGCGCTAGCGGGAGCTACGAGCGGTACTTC. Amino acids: CSARGASGSYERYF.

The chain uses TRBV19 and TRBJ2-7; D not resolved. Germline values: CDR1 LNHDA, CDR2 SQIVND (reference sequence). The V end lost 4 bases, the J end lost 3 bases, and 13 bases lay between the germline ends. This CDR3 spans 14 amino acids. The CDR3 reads CASSKRRTDYEQYF. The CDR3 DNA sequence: TGTGCCAGTAGTAAGCGAAGGACGGACTACGAGCAGTACTTC.

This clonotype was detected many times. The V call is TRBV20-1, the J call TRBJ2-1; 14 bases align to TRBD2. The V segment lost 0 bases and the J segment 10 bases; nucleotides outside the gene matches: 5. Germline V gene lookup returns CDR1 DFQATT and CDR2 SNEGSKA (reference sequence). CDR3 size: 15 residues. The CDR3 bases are TGCAGTGCTAGAGAGGAGGGACTAGCGGGAGACGAGCAGTTCTTC. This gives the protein CSAREEGLAGDEQFF.

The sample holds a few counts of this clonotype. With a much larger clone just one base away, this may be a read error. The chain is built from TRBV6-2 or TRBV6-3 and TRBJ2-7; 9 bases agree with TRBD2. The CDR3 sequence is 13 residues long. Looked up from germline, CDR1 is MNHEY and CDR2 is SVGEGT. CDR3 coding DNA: TGTGCCAGCGACTACGGCGGGGGGGGGAAGGGTAGAGTC. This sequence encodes CASDYGGGGKGRV.